This T cell receptor beta chain comes out of a study of blood T cell repertoires in COVID-19. Looking at the study overall: Sites across the United States, Italy and Spain contributed samples from acute and convalescent COVID-19. Sample material is recorded as cDNA or gDNA derived from T cells, B-cell-depleted T cells, or PBMCs.

Study processing details: The authors estimated nucleated cell counts from reference gene primer amplification. Some clones are missing from TCRdb's copy, which holds only in-frame ones; the method was immunoSEQ multiplex PCR. V, J and clone size are taken as reported in that table, and D and trimming were inferred from the DNA itself. Among about 83,000 clones listed, around 90% were seen once. V trimming: 3 bases; J trimming: 4 bases; junction bases outside the gene matches: 3. CDR1 is DFQATT and CDR2 is SNEGSKA in the germline V gene (reference sequence). The CDR3 length is 13 residues. Sequenced sample: peripheral blood. This clonotype was obtained from a woman in her forties or fifties with active or convalescent COVID-19. The chain recombines TRBV20-1 with TRBJ2-5; 9 bases are shared with TRBD1. DNA of the CDR3: TGCAGTGCTAGTGGACAGGGGTCAGAGACCCAGTACTTC. Encoded protein: CSASGQGSETQYF.